This T cell receptor (beta chain) was identified in a study of blood T cell repertoires in COVID-19. Study in general: Sites in the United States, Italy and Spain provided acute and convalescent COVID-19 samples. Sources were T cells, B-cell-depleted T cells, or PBMCs; the material itself was cDNA or gDNA.

The table came from immunoSEQ multiplex PCR; TCRdb's copy has only in-frame clones and leaves some out. The sample lists fewer than 250,000 clones; 70% to 90% were seen once. Adults between roughly 18 and 89 years of age took part from 24 US areas. Cohorts were based on clinical histories the participants reported. The CDR3 is 13 amino acids. Trimming shortened V by 9 bases and J by 1 base, and 12 bases separated the two germline ends. Germline CDR1 is MNHEY and CDR2 is SVGAGI. This sequence joins TRBV6-5 and TRBJ1-1; D ambiguous. The sequenced material came from PBMCs or T cells enriched from blood (not recorded which). This clonotype originated in a woman between 50 and 59 years old with acute COVID-19. The CDR3 loop reads CASSREPNTEAFF. The CDR3, as DNA: TGTGCCAGTTCACGGGAACCGAACACTGAAGCTTTCTTT.